A single sample gave rise to the 22 T cell receptor beta chains below, sequenced in a study of blood T cell repertoires in COVID-19. Using immunoSEQ multiplex PCR, the repertoire was profiled, and TCRdb retains in-frame clones only, with some absent. The table lists a few hundred thousand clones, approximately 92% of them singletons. Sample: peripheral blood. The origin of the receptors is a woman in her thirties or forties who had recovered from COVID-19.

This chain connects TRBV2 to TRBJ1-4; 8 bases map to TRBD1. The germline V gene encodes CDR1 SNHLY and CDR2 FYNNEI. The CDR3 length is 14 residues. Trimming removed 6 bases from V and 8 bases from J; junction bases left unmatched: 8. Here the CDR3 reads CASSADRGSEKLFF. CDR3 bases: TGTGCCAGCAGCGCAGACAGGGGTAGCGAAAAACTGTTTTTT.

V is TRBV20-1 and J is TRBJ2-7; a weak D match, TRBD1 (5 bases). Deletions cut 6 bases from V and 4 bases from J, with 10 bases between. This CDR3 is 11 amino acids long. CDR1 is DFQATT, CDR2 SNEGSKA, per germline (reference sequence). The CDR3 reads CSATAGYEQYV. For the CDR3, the DNA is TGCAGTGCCACAGCAGGGTACGAGCAGTACGTC.

The V and J genes are TRBV21-1 and TRBJ1-2. TRBV21-1 is described as a pseudogene. The CDR3 runs to 14 residues. The CDR3 loop is CASSPGRVVNGYTF. The CDR3 nucleotides are TGTGCCAGCAGCCCGGGGAGGGTTGTGAATGGCTACACCTTC.

The CDR3 coding sequence is TGTGCCAGCAGTTCTAAGGGGGCTTACGAGCAGTACTTC. Its protein is CASSSKGAYEQYF. The V gene is TRBV2, the J gene TRBJ2-7; 7 positions match TRBD1. J gave up 4 bases and V 5 bases, and 5 bases lay outside the gene matches. The CDR3 loop spans 13 amino acids. CDR1 and CDR2 from the germline V gene are SNHLY and FYNNEI.

The chain combines TRBV27 with TRBJ1-5; D is ambiguous. This CDR3 has 15 amino acids. Germline lookup yields CDR1 MNHEY and CDR2 SMNVEV (reference sequence). Trimming took 8 bases from V and 0 from J, leaving 14 bases between them. The CDR3 reads CASGRHGGSNQPQHF. In nucleotides, the CDR3 is TGTGCCAGCGGCCGTCATGGAGGTAGCAATCAGCCCCAGCATTTT.

The chain couples TRBV5-1 to TRBJ1-1; D might be TRBD1 (6 bases). This CDR3 is built from 13 residues. V lost 5 bases to trimming and J lost 4 bases, with 12 bases between them. Germline-derived CDR1 and CDR2 are SGHRS and YFSETQ. CDR3: CASRNTGSTEAFF. For the CDR3, the DNA is TGCGCCAGCAGGAATACAGGGAGCACTGAAGCTTTCTTT.

The V and J genes are TRBV7-9 and TRBJ2-5; the match to TRBD1 covers 7 bases. The CDR3 has 14 residues. The V gene end was trimmed by 5 bases and the J gene end by 6 bases; junction bases not matched to a gene: 9. Germline V gene data show CDR1 as SEHNR and CDR2 as FQNEAQ (reference sequence). DNA of the CDR3: TGTGCCAGCAGCCTTAGACAGGGAGTGCAGACCCAGTACTTC. It translates to CASSLRQGVQTQYF.

This chain joins TRBV6-1 and TRBJ2-7; 7 bases map to TRBD1. Germline V lookup: CDR1 MNHNS, CDR2 SASEGT. V trimming: 1 base; J trimming: 4 bases; junction bases outside the gene matches: 4. The CDR3 extends over 14 amino acids. The DNA of the CDR3 is TGTGCCAGCAGTGAAGGGGGACAGATATACGAGCAGTACTTC. Its translation is CASSEGGQIYEQYF.

The chain is built from TRBV5-4 and TRBJ2-3, with 13 nucleotides matching TRBD2. This CDR3 spans 18 amino acids. The J segment lost 0 bases and the V segment lost 4 bases, leaving 8 bases of the junction unmatched. CDR1 is SGHNT, CDR2 YYREEE, per germline (reference sequence). CDR3 sequence reads: CASSPGLAGTTSTDTQYF. The CDR3 region has the DNA TGTGCCAGCAGCCCGGGACTAGCGGGAACCACTAGCACAGATACGCAGTATTTT.

The chain couples TRBV11-3 to TRBJ2-2; TRBD1 matches at 11 bases. The germline gives CDR1 SGHNT, CDR2 YENEEA. The CDR3 extends over 16 amino acids. J gave up 4 bases and V 8 bases, and 9 bases lay outside the gene matches. CDR3 sequence (DNA): TGTGCCAGCGGAGGACAGGGGGCGGGCGGCACCGGGGAGCTGTTTTTT. This translates into CASGGQGAGGTGELFF. The variable domain in full, completed from reference TRBV11-3 and TRBJ2-2, reads EAGVVQSPRYKIIEKKQPVAFWCNPISGHNTLYWYLQNLGQGPELLIRYENEEAVDDSQLPKDRFSAERLKGVDSTLKIQPAELGDSAVYLCASGGQGAGGTGELFFGEGSRLTVL.

This clone has only a few counts. The V and J genes are TRBV19 and TRBJ2-5; 7 nucleotides agree with TRBD1. CDR3 length: 14 amino acids. Germline CDR1 LNHDA, CDR2 SQIVND (reference sequence). The junction had 9 bases not matched to a gene; V was cut back by 5 bases and J by 6 bases. The CDR3 protein is CASSLQGERKTQYF. For the CDR3, the DNA is TGTGCCAGTAGTCTGCAGGGGGAGAGAAAGACCCAGTACTTC.

The chain links TRBV2 to TRBJ1-1; 7 nucleotides align to TRBD1. CDR3 length: 14 residues. Trimming at V came to 4 bases and at J to 6 bases, leaving 8 bases not matched to a gene. In germline, CDR1 is SNHLY, CDR2 FYNNEI. CDR3: CASSARQGRAEAFF. The DNA for the CDR3 is TGTGCCAGCAGTGCAAGACAGGGTCGGGCTGAAGCTTTCTTT.

The V gene is TRBV28, the J gene TRBJ1-2; TRBD1 matches at 10 bases. Losses at the gene ends were 3 bases for V and 2 bases for J; bases not matched to a gene: 3. The germline V gene encodes CDR1 MDHEN and CDR2 SYDVKM. The CDR3 runs to 15 residues. The CDR3 spells CASSLGQGRNYGYTF. The CDR3 nucleotides read TGTGCCAGCAGTTTGGGACAGGGGAGGAACTATGGCTACACCTTC.

V is TRBV29-1 and J is TRBJ2-2, with 11 bases lining up with TRBD1. The germline CDR1 and CDR2 sequences are SQVTM and ANQGSEA. The length of the CDR3 is 14 residues. The V gene end was trimmed by 6 bases and the J gene end by 8 bases; junction bases not matched to a gene: 8. The CDR3 protein is CSVKGQGALGELFF. In DNA form, the CDR3 reads TGCAGCGTGAAAGGACAGGGGGCGTTAGGGGAGCTGTTTTTT.

The chain employs TRBV10-3 and TRBJ2-1; weak D call: TRBD2 (6 bases). This CDR3 has 14 residues. Germline lookup yields CDR1 ENHRY and CDR2 SYGVKD. Trimming removed 6 bases at V and 2 bases at J, with 11 bases between. The CDR3 sequence: CAISHGRTYNEQFF. As DNA, the CDR3 is TGTGCCATCAGCCACGGGAGAACCTACAATGAGCAGTTCTTC.

The chain recombines TRBV5-1 with TRBJ2-4; D is possibly TRBD1 (5 bases). Germline assignment: CDR1 SGHRS and CDR2 YFSETQ. The CDR3 spans 13 residues. V lost 4 bases and J lost 6, with 11 bases in between. The CDR3 sequence: CASSEPQGNIQYF. CDR3 DNA: TGCGCCAGCAGCGAACCGCAGGGAAACATTCAGTACTTC.

The gene calls are TRBV7-2 and TRBJ1-3; D uncertain. V dropped 5 bases and J dropped 0 bases, with 11 bases sitting between them. CDR1 is SGHTA and CDR2 is FQGNSA in the germline V gene. This CDR3 is built from 15 residues. CDR3 sequence: CASSPDSISGNTIYF. For the CDR3, the DNA is TGTGCCAGCAGCCCGGACTCAATCTCTGGAAACACCATATATTTT.

CDR3 nucleotide sequence: TGTGCCAGCAGTGAGGGGGGTAGTGATGGCTACACCTTC. It encodes CASSEGGSDGYTF. V usage is TRBV6-1 and J usage is TRBJ1-2, with D maybe TRBD1 (5 bases). Germline CDR1 reads MNHNS; CDR2 reads SASEGT. V was clipped by 3 bases and J by 6 bases, with 11 bases between them. The CDR3 runs to 13 residues.

The chain combines TRBV27 with TRBJ2-2; D unresolved. The CDR3 spans 15 residues. V shed 3 bases and J shed 0 bases, with 8 bases lying between them. Germline loops: CDR1 MNHEY, CDR2 SMNVEV (reference sequence). The chain's CDR3 is CASSFGSANTGELFF. CDR3 in DNA: TGTGCCAGCAGTTTTGGCAGCGCGAACACCGGGGAGCTGTTTTTT.

V usage is TRBV9 and J usage is TRBJ2-7; TRBD2 agrees at 8 bases. The junction had 6 bases not matched to a gene; V was cut back by 0 bases and J by 4 bases. CDR3 length: 15 amino acids. Germline V CDR1 and CDR2: SGDLS, YYNGEE. DNA for the CDR3: TGTGCCAGCAGCGTAGGGTCAGCGGGGGTTTACGAGCAGTACTTC. Translation: CASSVGSAGVYEQYF.

J is TRBJ1-2 and V is TRBV9; the D is unclear. V was shortened by 0 bases and J by 3 bases, with 12 bases between the two germline ends. CDR3 length equals 15 residues. Germline V gene sequence: CDR1 SGDLS, CDR2 YYNGEE. The CDR3 sequence: CASSVDPNTYYGYTF. DNA for the CDR3: TGTGCCAGCAGCGTAGACCCGAACACCTACTATGGCTACACCTTC. The full variable domain, completed using reference TRBV9 and TRBJ1-2, is DSGVTQTPKHLITATGQRVTLRCSPRSGDLSVYWYQQSLDQGLQFLIQYYNGEERAKGNILERFSAQQFPDLHSELNLSSLELGDSALYFCASSVDPNTYYGYTFGSGTRLTVV.

The chain has TRBV24-1 and TRBJ2-1; D might be TRBD1 (6 bases). The V end was cut by 7 bases, the J end by 7 bases, with 19 bases between. The CDR3 loop spans 15 amino acids. Per the germline V gene, CDR1 is KGHDR and CDR2 is SFDVKD. CDR3 sequence reads: CATSQTGLAWNEQFF. In nucleotides, the CDR3 is TGTGCCACCAGCCAAACAGGGTTAGCATGGAATGAGCAGTTCTTC.